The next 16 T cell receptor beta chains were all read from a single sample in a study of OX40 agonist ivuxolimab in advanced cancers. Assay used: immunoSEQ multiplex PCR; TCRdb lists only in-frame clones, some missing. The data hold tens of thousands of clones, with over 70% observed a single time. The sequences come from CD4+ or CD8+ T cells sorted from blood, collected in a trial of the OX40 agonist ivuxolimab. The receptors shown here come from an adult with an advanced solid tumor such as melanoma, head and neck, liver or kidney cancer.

DNA for the CDR3: TGTGCCAGCAGTGCTAGATCCACGGTAGGACAGTACGAGCAGTACTTC. Translated: CASSARSTVGQYEQYF. The gene calls are TRBV6-1 and TRBJ2-7; maybe TRBD1 (6 bases). The CDR3 totals 16 residues. CDR1 and CDR2 from the germline V gene are MNHNS and SASEGT. Trimming left V 4 bases short and J 4 bases short, with 20 bases between.

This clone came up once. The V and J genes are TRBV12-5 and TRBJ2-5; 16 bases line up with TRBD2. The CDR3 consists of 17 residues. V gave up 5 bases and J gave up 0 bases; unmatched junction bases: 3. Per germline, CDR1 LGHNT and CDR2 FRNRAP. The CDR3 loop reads CASGPGTSGRDQETQYF. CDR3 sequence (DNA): TGTGCTAGTGGTCCAGGGACTAGCGGGAGGGACCAAGAGACCCAGTACTTC.

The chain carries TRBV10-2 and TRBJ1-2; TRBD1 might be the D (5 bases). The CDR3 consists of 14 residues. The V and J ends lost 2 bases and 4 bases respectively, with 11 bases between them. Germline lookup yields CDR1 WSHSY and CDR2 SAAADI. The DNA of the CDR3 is TGCGCCAGCAGTGAGGGAGGGGAGGTCTATGGCTACACCTTC. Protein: CASSEGGEVYGYTF.

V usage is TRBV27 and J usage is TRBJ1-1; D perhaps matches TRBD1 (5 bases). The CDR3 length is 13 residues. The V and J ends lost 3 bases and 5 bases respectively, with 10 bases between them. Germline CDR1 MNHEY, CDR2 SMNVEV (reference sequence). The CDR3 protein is CASSLAGRTEAFF. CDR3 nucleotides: TGTGCCAGCAGTTTGGCAGGGAGGACTGAAGCTTTCTTT.

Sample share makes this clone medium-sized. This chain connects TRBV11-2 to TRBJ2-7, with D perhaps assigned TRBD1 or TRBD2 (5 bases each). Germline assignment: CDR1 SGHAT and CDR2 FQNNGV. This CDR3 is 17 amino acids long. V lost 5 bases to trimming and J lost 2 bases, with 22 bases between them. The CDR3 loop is CASSQSFTGTVTYEQYF. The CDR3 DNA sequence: TGTGCCAGCAGCCAGTCCTTTACCGGGACGGTAACCTACGAGCAGTACTTC.

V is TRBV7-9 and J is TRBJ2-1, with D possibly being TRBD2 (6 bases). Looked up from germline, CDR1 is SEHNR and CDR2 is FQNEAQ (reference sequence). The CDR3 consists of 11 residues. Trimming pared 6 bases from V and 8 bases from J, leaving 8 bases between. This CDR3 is CASRLADEQFF. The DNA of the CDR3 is TGTGCCAGCAGACTAGCCGATGAGCAGTTCTTC.

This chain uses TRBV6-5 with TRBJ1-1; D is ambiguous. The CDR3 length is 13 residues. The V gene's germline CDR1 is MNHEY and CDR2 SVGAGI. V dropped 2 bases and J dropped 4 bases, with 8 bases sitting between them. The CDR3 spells CASSYAGVTEAFF. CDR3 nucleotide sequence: TGTGCCAGCAGTTACGCGGGAGTCACTGAAGCTTTCTTT.

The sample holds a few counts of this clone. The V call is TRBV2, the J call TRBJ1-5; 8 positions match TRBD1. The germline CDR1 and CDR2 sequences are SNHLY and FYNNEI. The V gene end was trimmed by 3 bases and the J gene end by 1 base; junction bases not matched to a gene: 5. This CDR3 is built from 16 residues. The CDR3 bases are TGTGCCAGCAGTGACCCGGACAGGGTAAGCAATCAGCCCCAGCATTTT. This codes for CASSDPDRVSNQPQHF.

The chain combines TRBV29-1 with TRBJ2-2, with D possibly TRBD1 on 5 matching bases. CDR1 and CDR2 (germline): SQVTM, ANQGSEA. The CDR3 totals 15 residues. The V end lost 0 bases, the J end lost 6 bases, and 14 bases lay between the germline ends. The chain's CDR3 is CSVEDQGVMPGELFF. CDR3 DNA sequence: TGCAGCGTTGAAGATCAAGGGGTTATGCCCGGGGAGCTGTTTTTT.

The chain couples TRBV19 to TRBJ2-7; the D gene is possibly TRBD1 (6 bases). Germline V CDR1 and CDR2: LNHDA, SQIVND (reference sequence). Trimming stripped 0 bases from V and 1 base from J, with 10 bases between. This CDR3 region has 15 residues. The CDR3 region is CASSIDRDNSYEQYF. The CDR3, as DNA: TGTGCCAGTAGTATAGACCGGGACAATTCCTACGAGCAGTACTTC. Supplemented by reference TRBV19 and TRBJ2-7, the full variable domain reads DGGITQSPKYLFRKEGQNVTLSCEQNLNHDAMYWYRQDPGQGLRLIYYSQIVNDFQKGDIAEGYSVSREKKESFPLTVTSAQKNPTAFYLCASSIDRDNSYEQYFGPGTRLTVT.

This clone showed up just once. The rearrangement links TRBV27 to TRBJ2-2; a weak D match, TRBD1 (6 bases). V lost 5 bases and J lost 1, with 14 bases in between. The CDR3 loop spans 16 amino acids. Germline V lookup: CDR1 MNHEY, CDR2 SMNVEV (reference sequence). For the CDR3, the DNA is TGTGCCAGCAGTCCCCGAGGGGGTAGGAACACCGGGGAGCTGTTTTTT. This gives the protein CASSPRGGRNTGELFF.

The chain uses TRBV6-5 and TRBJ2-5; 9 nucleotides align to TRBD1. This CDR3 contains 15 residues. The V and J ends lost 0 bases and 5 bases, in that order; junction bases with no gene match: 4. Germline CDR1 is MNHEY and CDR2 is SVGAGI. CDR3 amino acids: CASSYSGDRVETQYF. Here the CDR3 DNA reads TGTGCCAGCAGTTACTCGGGGGACAGGGTGGAGACCCAGTACTTC.

The CDR3 loop is CASSPSGGSQETQYF. In DNA form, the CDR3 reads TGCGCCAGCAGCCCAAGCGGGGGGAGCCAAGAGACCCAGTACTTC. The chain couples TRBV10-1 to TRBJ2-5; 9 bases map to TRBD2. This CDR3 is 15 amino acids long. Trimming at V came to 6 bases and at J to 1 base, leaving 6 bases not matched to a gene. Per germline, CDR1 WNHNN and CDR2 SYGVQD (reference sequence).

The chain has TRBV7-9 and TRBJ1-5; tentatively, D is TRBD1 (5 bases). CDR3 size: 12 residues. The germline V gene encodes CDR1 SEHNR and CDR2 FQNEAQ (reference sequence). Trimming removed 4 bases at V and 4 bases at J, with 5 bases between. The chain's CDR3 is CASSSGNQPQHF. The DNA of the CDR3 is TGTGCCAGCAGCTCAGGGAATCAGCCCCAGCATTTT.

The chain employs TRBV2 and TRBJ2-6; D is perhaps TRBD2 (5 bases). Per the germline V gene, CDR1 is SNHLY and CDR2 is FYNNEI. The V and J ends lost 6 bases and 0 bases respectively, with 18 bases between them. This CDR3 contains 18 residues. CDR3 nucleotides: TGTGCCAGCAGCGGGGTCAGAACTATTCGCTCTGGGGCCAACGTCCTGACTTTC. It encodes CASSGVRTIRSGANVLTF.

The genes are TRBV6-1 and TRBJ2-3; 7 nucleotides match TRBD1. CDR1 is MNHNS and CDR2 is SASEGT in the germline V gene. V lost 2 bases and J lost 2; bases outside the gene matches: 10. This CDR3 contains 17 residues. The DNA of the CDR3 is TGTGCCAGCAGTGAATTAGGGACAGCGTTCTTCACAGATACGCAGTATTTT. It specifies CASSELGTAFFTDTQYF.